This T cell receptor (beta chain) stems from a study of response to subunit inactivated influenza vaccine. Study-wide results and limits: Few additional T cells are recruited per seasonal influenza vaccination, authors suggested.

The CDR3 spans 14 residues. Trimming left V 1 base short and J 2 bases short, with 9 bases between. Germline V gene data show CDR1 as SGHRS and CDR2 as YFSETQ. MiXCR, applied by TCRdb to the RT-PCR reads, yields one record per CDR3 protein. The sample consists of 400,000 to 650,000 distinct CDR3 sequences, more than 7% of them appearing once. This clonotype was observed many times. The antigen remains undetermined. The receptor comes from a man aged 50 to 69 who received an inactivated influenza vaccine. This material consisted of PBMCs from blood, taken about 24 months after vaccination. The V call is TRBV5-1, the J call TRBJ1-2, with unresolved D. The CDR3, as DNA: TGCGCCAGCAGCTTGTCCGAAAGGAACTATGGCTACACCTTC. It codes for CASSLSERNYGYTF.